The 3 T cell receptor beta chains given below trace back to one sample, sequenced in a study of human T cells and chemical hapten exposure. One entry per CDR3 protein results from TCRdb running MiXCR on the RACE reads. The profile shows some 110,000 distinct CDR3 sequences, less than 35% of them singletons. Time point given: patch test 3, about 24 weeks after DPC sensitization. Treatment of the sample: therapeutic diphenylcyclopropenone sensitization with weekly scalp DPC. The sample was whole blood, taken in connection with sensitization to the hapten diphenylcyclopropenone (DPC). The source is a man aged 35-49 years with alopecia areata. Some clones in this sample may be carry-over from other donors' samples.

The CDR3 spells CAWKGMKKNIQYF. The CDR3 region has the DNA TGTGCCTGGAAAGGGATGAAGAAAAACATTCAGTACTTC. This chain joins TRBV30 and TRBJ2-4; no clear D gene. Germline values: CDR1 GTSNPN, CDR2 SVGIG (reference sequence). The V end lost 4 bases, the J end lost 4 bases, and 11 bases lay between the germline ends. There are 13 residues in the CDR3.

V usage is TRBV10-3 and J usage is TRBJ1-6; 7 nucleotides match TRBD1. The J segment lost 10 bases and the V segment lost 0 bases, leaving 6 bases of the junction unmatched. Germline lookup yields CDR1 ENHRY and CDR2 SYGVKD. The CDR3 has 15 residues. In DNA, the CDR3 is TGTGCCATCAGTGAGTCCGGACAGGTTCGCTCACCCCTCCACTTT. Protein sequence: CAISESGQVRSPLHF.

This clonotype was seen a few times. The chain uses TRBV29-1 and TRBJ1-5; D unclear. Germline V gene sequence: CDR1 SQVTM, CDR2 ANQGSEA. The CDR3 spans 11 residues. The V gene lost 4 bases and the J gene lost 5 bases, with 6 bases spanning the gap. CDR3 in DNA: TGCAGCGTTGGGGCAGATCAGCCCCAGCATTTT. This translates into CSVGADQPQHF.